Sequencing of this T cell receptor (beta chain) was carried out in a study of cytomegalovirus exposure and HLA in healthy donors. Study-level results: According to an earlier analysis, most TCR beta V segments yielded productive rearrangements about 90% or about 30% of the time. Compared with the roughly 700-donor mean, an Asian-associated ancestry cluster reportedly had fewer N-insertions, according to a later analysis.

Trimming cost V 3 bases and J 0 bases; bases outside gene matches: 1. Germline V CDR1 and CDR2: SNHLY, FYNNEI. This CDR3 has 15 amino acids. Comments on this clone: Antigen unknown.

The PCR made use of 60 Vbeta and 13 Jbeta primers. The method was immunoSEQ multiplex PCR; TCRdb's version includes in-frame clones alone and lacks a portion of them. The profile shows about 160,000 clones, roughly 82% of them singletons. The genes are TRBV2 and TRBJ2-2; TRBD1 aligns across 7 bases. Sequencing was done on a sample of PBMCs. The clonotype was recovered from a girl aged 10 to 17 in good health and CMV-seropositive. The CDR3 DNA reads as TGTGCCAGCAGTGAGACAGGGACGAACACCGGGGAGCTGTTTTTT. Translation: CASSETGTNTGELFF.